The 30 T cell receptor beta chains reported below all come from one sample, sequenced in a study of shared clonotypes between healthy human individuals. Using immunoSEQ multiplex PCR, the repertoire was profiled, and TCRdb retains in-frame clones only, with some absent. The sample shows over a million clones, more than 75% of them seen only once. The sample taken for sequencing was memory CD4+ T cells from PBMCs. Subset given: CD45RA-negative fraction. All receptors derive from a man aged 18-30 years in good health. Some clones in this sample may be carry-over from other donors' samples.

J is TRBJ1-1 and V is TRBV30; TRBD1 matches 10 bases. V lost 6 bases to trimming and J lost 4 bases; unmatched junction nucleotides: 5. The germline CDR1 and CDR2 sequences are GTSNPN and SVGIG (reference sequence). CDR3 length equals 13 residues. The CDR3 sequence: CACLTGGFTEAFF. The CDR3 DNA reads TGTGCCTGCCTGACAGGGGGCTTCACTGAAGCTTTCTTT.

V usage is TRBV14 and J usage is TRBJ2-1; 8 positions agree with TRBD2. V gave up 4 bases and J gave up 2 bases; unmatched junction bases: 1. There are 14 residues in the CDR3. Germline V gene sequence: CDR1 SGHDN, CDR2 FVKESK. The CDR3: CASSPGLAYNEQFF. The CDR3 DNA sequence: TGTGCCAGCAGCCCGGGACTAGCCTACAATGAGCAGTTCTTC.

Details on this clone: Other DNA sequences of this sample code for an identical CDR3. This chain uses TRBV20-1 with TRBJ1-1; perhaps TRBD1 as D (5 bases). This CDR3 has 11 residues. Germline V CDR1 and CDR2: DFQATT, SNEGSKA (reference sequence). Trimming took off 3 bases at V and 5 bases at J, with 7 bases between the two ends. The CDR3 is CSASGGTEAFF. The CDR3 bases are TGCAGTGCTAGCGGGGGTACTGAAGCTTTCTTT.

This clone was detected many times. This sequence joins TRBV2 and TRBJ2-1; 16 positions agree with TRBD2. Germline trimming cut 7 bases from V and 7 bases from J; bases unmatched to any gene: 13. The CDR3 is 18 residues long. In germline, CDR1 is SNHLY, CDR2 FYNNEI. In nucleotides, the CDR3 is TGTGCCAGCAACTTGGGGACTAGCGGGAGGGCCAGGGGGAATGAGCAGTTCTTC. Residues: CASNLGTSGRARGNEQFF.

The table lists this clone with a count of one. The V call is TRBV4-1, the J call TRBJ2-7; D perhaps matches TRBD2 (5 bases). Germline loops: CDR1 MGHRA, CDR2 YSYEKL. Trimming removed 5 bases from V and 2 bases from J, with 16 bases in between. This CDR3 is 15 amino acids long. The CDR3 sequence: CASSSAVPGPYEQYF. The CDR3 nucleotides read TGCGCCAGCAGCTCAGCGGTCCCTGGGCCCTACGAGCAGTACTTC.

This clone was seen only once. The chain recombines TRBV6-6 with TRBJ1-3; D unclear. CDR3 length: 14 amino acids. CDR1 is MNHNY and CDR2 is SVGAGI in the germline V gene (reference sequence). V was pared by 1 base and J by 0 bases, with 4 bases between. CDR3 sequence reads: CASSYFDSGNTIYF. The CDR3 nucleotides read TGTGCCAGCAGTTACTTCGACTCTGGAAACACCATATATTTT.

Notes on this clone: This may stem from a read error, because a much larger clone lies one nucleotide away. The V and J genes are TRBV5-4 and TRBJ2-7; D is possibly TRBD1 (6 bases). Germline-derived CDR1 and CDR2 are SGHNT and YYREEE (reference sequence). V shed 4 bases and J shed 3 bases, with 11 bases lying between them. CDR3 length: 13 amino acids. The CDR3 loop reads CASSPQGIYEQYF. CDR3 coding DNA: TGTGCCAGCAGCCCCCAGGGGATCTACGAGCAGTACTTC.

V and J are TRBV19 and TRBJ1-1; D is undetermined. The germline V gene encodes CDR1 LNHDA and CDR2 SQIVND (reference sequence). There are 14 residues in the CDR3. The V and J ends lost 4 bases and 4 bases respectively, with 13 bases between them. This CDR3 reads CASSRGPSGTEAFF. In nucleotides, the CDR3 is TGTGCCAGTAGTAGGGGTCCTTCGGGCACTGAAGCTTTCTTT.

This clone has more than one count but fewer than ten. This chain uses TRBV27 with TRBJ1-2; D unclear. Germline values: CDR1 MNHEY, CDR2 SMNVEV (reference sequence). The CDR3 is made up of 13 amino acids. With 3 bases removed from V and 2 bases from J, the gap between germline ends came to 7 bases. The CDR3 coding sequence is TGTGCCAGCAGTTTTTCAGTCAACTATGGCTACACCTTC. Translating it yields CASSFSVNYGYTF.

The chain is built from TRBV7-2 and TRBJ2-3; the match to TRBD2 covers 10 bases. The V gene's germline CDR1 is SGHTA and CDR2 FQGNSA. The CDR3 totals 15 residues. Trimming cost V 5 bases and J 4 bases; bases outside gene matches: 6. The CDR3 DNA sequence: TGTGCCAGCAGCCATAGCGGGGGGCTGGCAGATACGCAGTATTTT. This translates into CASSHSGGLADTQYF.

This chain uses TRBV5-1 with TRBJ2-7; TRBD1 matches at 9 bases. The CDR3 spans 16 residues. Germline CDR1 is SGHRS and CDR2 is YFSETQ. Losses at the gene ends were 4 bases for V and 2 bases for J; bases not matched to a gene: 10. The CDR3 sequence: CASSLVGTGSTYEQYF. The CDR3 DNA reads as TGCGCCAGCAGCCTCGTCGGGACAGGGAGTACCTACGAGCAGTACTTC. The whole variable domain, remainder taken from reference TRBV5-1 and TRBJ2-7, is KAGVTQTPRYLIKTRGQQVTLSCSPISGHRSVSWYQQTPGQGLQFLFEYFSETQRNKGNFPGRFSGRQFSNSRSEMNVSTLELGDSALYLCASSLVGTGSTYEQYFGPGTRLTVT.

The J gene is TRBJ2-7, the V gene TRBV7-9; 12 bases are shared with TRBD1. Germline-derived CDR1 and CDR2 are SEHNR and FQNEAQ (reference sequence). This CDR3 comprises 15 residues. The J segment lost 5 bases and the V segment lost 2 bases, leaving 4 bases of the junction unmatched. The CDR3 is CASSLTGQGAHEQYF. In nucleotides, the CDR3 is TGTGCCAGCAGCTTAACGGGACAGGGGGCCCACGAGCAGTACTTC.

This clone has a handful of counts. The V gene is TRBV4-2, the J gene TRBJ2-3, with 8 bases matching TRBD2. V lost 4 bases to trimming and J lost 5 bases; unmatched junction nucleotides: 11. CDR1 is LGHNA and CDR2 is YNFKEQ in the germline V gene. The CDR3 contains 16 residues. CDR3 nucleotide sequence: TGTGCCAGCAGCCGAGGAGCGGGAGTGGGTGGAGATACGCAGTATTTT. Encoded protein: CASSRGAGVGGDTQYF.

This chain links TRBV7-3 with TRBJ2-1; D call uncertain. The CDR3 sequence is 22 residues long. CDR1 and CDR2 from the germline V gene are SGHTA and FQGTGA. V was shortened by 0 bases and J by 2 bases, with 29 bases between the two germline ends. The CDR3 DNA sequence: TGTGCCAGCAGCTTAACACCGCTGGGTCCCCCGAAGCAGCCCGAAACCTACAATGAGCAGTTCTTC. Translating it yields CASSLTPLGPPKQPETYNEQFF. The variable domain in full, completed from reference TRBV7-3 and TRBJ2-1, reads GAGVSQTPSNKVTEKGKYVELRCDPISGHTALYWYRQSLGQGPEFLIYFQGTGAADDSGLPNDRFFAVRPEGSVSTLKIQRTERGDSAVYLCASSLTPLGPPKQPETYNEQFFGPGTRLTVL.

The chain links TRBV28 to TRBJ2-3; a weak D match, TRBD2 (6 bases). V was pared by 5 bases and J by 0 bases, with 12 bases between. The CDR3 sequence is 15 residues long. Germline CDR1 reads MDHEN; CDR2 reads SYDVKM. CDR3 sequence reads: CASSPLGRSTDTQYF. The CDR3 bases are TGTGCCAGCAGTCCCCTGGGGAGGAGCACAGATACGCAGTATTTT.

The CDR3 nucleotides are TGTGCCAGCAGCTTAGGGGGGATTGACACAGATACGCAGTATTTT. It is translated as CASSLGGIDTDTQYF. The chain recombines TRBV11-2 with TRBJ2-3; D possibly uses TRBD1 or TRBD2 (5 bases each). The CDR3 consists of 15 residues. V gave up 1 base and J gave up 2 bases, with 10 bases separating them. Germline CDR1 reads SGHAT; CDR2 reads FQNNGV.

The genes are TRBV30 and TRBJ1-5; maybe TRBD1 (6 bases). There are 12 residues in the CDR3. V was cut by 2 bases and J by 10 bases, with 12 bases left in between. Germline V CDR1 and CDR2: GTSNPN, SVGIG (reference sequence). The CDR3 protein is CAWSPEGGPQHF. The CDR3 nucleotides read TGTGCCTGGAGTCCTGAGGGGGGACCCCAGCATTTT.

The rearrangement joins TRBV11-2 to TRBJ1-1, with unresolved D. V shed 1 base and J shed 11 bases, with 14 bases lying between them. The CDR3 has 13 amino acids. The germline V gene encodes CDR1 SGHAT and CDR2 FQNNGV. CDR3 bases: TGTGCCAGCAGCTTAGCAAACCGGGTTCTTGCTTTCTTT. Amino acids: CASSLANRVLAFF.

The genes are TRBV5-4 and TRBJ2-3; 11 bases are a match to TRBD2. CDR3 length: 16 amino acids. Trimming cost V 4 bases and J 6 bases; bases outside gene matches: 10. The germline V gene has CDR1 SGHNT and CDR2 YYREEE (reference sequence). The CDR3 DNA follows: TGTGCCAGCAGCATCACTAGCGGGAGATTGGGGGATACGCAGTATTTT. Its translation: CASSITSGRLGDTQYF. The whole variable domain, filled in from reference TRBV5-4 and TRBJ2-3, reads ETGVTQSPTHLIKTRGQQVTLRCSSQSGHNTVSWYQQALGQGPQFIFQYYREEENGRGNFPPRFSGLQFPNYSSELNVNALELDDSALYLCASSITSGRLGDTQYFGPGTRLTVL.

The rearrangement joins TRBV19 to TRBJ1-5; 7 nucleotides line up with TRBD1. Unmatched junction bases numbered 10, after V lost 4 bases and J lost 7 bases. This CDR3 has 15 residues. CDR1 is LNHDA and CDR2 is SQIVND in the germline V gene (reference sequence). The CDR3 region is CASSTSRTGGQPQHF. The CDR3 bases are TGTGCCAGTAGTACATCAAGGACAGGAGGACAGCCCCAGCATTTT.

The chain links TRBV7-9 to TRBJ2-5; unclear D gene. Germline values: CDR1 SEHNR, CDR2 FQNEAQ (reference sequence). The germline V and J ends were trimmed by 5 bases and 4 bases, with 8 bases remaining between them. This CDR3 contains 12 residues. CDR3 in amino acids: CASSPVRETQYF. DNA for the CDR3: TGTGCCAGCAGCCCGGTGCGAGAGACCCAGTACTTC.

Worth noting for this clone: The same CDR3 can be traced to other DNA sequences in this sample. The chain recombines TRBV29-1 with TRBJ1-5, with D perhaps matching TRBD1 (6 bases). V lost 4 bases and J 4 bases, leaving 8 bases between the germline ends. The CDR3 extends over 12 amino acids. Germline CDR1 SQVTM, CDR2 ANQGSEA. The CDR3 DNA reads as TGCAGCGTTGGAACAGGGAATCAGCCCCAGCATTTT. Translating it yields CSVGTGNQPQHF.

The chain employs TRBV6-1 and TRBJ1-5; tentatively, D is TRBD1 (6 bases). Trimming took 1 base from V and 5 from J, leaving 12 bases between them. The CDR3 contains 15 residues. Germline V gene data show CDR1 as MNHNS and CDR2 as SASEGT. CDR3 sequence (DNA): TGTGCCAGCAGTGAAGTGGTGCAGGGGTATCAGCCCCAGCATTTT. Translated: CASSEVVQGYQPQHF.

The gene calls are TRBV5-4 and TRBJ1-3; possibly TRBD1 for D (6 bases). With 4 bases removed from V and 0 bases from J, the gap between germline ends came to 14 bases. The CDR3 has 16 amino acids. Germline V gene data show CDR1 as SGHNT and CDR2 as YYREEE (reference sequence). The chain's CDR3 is CASSRGQIFSGNTIYF. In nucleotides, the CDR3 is TGTGCCAGCAGCAGAGGACAGATTTTCTCTGGAAACACCATATATTTT.

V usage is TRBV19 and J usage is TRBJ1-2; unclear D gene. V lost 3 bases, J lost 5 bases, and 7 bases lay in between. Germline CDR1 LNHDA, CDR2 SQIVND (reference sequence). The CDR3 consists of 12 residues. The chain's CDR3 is CASSMSDYGYTF. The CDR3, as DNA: TGTGCCAGTAGTATGTCCGATTATGGCTACACCTTC. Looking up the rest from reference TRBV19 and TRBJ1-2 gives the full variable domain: DGGITQSPKYLFRKEGQNVTLSCEQNLNHDAMYWYRQDPGQGLRLIYYSQIVNDFQKGDIAEGYSVSREKKESFPLTVTSAQKNPTAFYLCASSMSDYGYTFGSGTRLTVV.

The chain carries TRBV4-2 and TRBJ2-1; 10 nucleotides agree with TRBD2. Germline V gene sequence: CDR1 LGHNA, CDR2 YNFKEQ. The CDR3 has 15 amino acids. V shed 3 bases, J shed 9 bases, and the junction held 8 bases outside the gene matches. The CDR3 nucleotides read TGTGCCAGCAGCCATTCGATGGTAGCGGGAGGTGAGCAGTTCTTC. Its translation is CASSHSMVAGGEQFF.

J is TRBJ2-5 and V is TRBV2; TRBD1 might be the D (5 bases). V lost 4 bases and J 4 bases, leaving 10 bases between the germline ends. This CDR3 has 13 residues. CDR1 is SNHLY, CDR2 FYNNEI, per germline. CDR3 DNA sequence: TGTGCCAGCAGTGTATTGGGGCGAGAGACCCAGTACTTC. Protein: CASSVLGRETQYF.

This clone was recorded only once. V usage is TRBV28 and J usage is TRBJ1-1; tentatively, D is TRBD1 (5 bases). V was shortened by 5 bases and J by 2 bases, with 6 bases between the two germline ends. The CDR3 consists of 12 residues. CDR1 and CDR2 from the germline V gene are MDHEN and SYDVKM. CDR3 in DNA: TGTGCCAGCAGTCAGGGAAACACTGAAGCTTTCTTT. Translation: CASSQGNTEAFF.

CDR3 protein: CASSDPEPRGETQYF. CDR3 coding DNA: TGTGCCAGCAGTGATCCGGAGCCCCGCGGGGAGACCCAGTACTTC. The chain uses TRBV2 and TRBJ2-5; D may be TRBD2 (5 bases). Germline V gene lookup returns CDR1 SNHLY and CDR2 FYNNEI. Deletions cut 3 bases from V and 5 bases from J, with 16 bases between. This CDR3 comprises 15 residues.

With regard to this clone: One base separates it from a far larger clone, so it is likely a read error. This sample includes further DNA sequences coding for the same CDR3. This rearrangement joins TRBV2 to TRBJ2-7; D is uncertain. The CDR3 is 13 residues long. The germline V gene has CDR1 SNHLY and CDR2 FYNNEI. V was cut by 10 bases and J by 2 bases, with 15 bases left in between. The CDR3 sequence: CAMALRMAYEQYF. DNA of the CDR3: TGTGCCATGGCTTTGAGAATGGCCTACGAGCAGTACTTC.